These T cell receptor beta chains were read from a single sample in a study of radiation and T cells in renal cell carcinoma. The table came from immunoSEQ multiplex PCR; TCRdb's copy has only in-frame clones and leaves some out. The table has approximately 150,000 clones, around four fifths seen once; the top ten hold 20% to 25%. The sample in question was blood, obtained from a patient whose treatment included radiotherapy and nephrectomy. Receptors originate from a woman aged 45-65 years with renal cell carcinoma. CDR3s include the opening cysteine and the closing phenylalanine or tryptophan. The D gene is left open where the match is weak. Clone size is given for some rows only: seen once, a few or many times, or a class if the clone is expanded.

d_gene	v_gene	j_gene	abundance	CDR3nt	CDR3aa
.	TRBV27	TRBJ1-2	.	TGTGCCAGCAGTTTACGCCCGATTAGGGGCTATGGCTACACCTTC	CASSLRPIRGYGYTF
TRBD1	TRBV2	TRBJ2-7	.	TGTGCCAGCAGTGAACAGGGGGAAAATTACGAGCAGTACTTC	CASSEQGENYEQYF
TRBD1	TRBV2	TRBJ1-1	.	TGTGCCAGCAGTGAGAGAGGGACAGGGGAGGTCGCTTTCTTT	CASSERGTGEVAFF
.	TRBV9	TRBJ1-5	once	TGTGCCAGCAGCGTAGGGGCAGGGGCTGCGGGGGCCGGCAATCAGCCCCAGCATTTT	CASSVGAGAAGAGNQPQHF
.	TRBV14	TRBJ2-1	.	TGTGCCAGCAGCCTAATGACCGAGAGCAATGAGCAGTTCTTC	CASSLMTESNEQFF
.	TRBV5-6	TRBJ2-1	.	TGTGCCAGCAGCCGGCGGGGCAGGGAGACGGGCTCCTACAATGAGCAGTTCTTC	CASSRRGRETGSYNEQFF
.	TRBV6-5	TRBJ1-1	once	TGTGCCAGCAGTTACGGGGGGGGTAGCACTGAAGCTTTCTTT	CASSYGGGSTEAFF
.	TRBV28	TRBJ1-1	.	TGTGCCAGCAGTCTCCCGGGCCTCGCGTCCCTGAACACTGAAGCTTTCTTT	CASSLPGLASLNTEAFF
.	TRBV30	TRBJ2-5	.	TGTGCCTCCTCGGGGGGCCGGGAGACCCAGTACTTC	CASSGGRETQYF
TRBD2	TRBV15	TRBJ2-7	.	TGTGCCACCAGCAGAGACCCTAGCGGGATCTACGAGCAGTACTTC	CATSRDPSGIYEQYF
TRBD2	TRBV7-6	TRBJ2-1	.	TGTGCCAGCAGCTTAGGAAGGCTAGCGGGAGGGCAAGATGAGCAGTTCTTC	CASSLGRLAGGQDEQFF
.	TRBV9	TRBJ1-1	.	TGTGCCAGCAGCGTTGAGGGTCCCACTGAAGCTTTCTTT	CASSVEGPTEAFF
.	TRBV6-5	TRBJ1-2	.	TGTGCCAGCAGTTACGGACAGAGTCGATTGGGCTACACCTTC	CASSYGQSRLGYTF
.	TRBV6-1	TRBJ2-7	.	TGTGCCAGCAGTTGGGGTCAGGGCTCCTACGAGCAGTACTTC	CASSWGQGSYEQYF
.	TRBV28	TRBJ1-5	.	TGTGCCAGCAGTTTTGGGGGAATCAATCAGCCCCAGCATTTT	CASSFGGINQPQHF
.	TRBV18	TRBJ1-6	.	TGTGCCAGCTCAACATCTAATTCACCCCTCCACTTT	CASSTSNSPLHF
TRBD1	TRBV6-1	TRBJ1-4	.	TGTGCCAGCAGTGCACAGGGGGCAAACGAAAAACTGTTTTTT	CASSAQGANEKLFF
.	TRBV27	TRBJ2-7	.	TGTGCCAGCAGTTCCAGGGGAGAGCAGTACTTC	CASSSRGEQYF
.	TRBV6-5	TRBJ2-2	once	TGTGCCAGCACAAAGGGGGTTTTCACCGGGGAGCTGTTTTTT	CASTKGVFTGELFF
TRBD2	TRBV5-1	TRBJ2-3	.	TGCGCCAGCAGTCCGACTAGCGGGGGGTTCACAGATACGCAGTATTTT	CASSPTSGGFTDTQYF
.	TRBV6-5	TRBJ1-2	.	TGTGCCAGCAGTTATCGCTTGGAAAATGGCTACACCTTC	CASSYRLENGYTF
.	TRBV14	TRBJ2-7	.	TGTGCCAGCAGTAACATCCCGGGGTTAGGCAGTGGGTACTACGAGCAGTACTTC	CASSNIPGLGSGYYEQYF
TRBD1	TRBV19	TRBJ2-7	.	TGTGCCAGTAAGGGACAGGGGGCATCCGTCTCCTACGAGCAGTACTTC	CASKGQGASVSYEQYF
.	TRBV9	TRBJ2-5	.	TGTGCCAGCAGCTTGGCCGGGCACCGGGAGACCCAGTACTTC	CASSLAGHRETQYF
.	TRBV18	TRBJ2-1	.	TGTGCCAGCTCACCGGGGGCAGTTGACAATGAGCAGTTCTTC	CASSPGAVDNEQFF
TRBD1	TRBV27	TRBJ2-7	.	TGTGCCAGCAGTTGGGGGACAGGGGGAGGGTCAGTGCAGTACTTC	CASSWGTGGGSVQYF
.	TRBV29-1	TRBJ1-1	.	TGCAGCGCCCGACGGGGGGGCGGACGGATTGAAGCTTTCTTT	CSARRGGGRIEAFF
.	TRBV25-1	TRBJ1-1	.	TGTGCCAGCGCGACAGTGAACACTGAAGCTTTCTTT	CASATVNTEAFF
.	TRBV7-2	TRBJ1-1	.	TGTGCCAGCAGCCGCCCCCCCCTGGGCACTGAAGCTTTCTTT	CASSRPPLGTEAFF
TRBD1	TRBV9	TRBJ2-7	.	TGTGCCAGCAGCATCGGGACAGGGGGCTCCTACGAGCAGTACTTC	CASSIGTGGSYEQYF
.	TRBV5-1	TRBJ2-7	.	TGCGCCAGCAGCTTGGGACAGCAACGAATTACCTACGAGCAGTACTTC	CASSLGQQRITYEQYF
.	TRBV18	TRBJ1-4	.	TGTGCCAGCTCGACGACAACTAATGAAAAACTGTTTTTT	CASSTTTNEKLFF
.	TRBV2	TRBJ2-5	.	TGTGCTAGCACCAAAGGGCAGGGCCAAGAGACCCAGTACTTC	CASTKGQGQETQYF
.	TRBV6-5	TRBJ1-6	.	TGTGCCAGCAGTTACGGCAGGGCGGCGAATTCACCCCTCCACTTT	CASSYGRAANSPLHF
TRBD1	TRBV5-1	TRBJ2-1	.	TGCGCCAGCACCCTGGGACAGGGCACCTACAATGAGCAGTTCTTC	CASTLGQGTYNEQFF
TRBD2	TRBV11-3	TRBJ2-7	.	TGTGCCAGCAGTCACAGGCTAGCGGCTCTAGCCTACGAGCAGTACTTC	CASSHRLAALAYEQYF
.	TRBV2	TRBJ1-2	.	TGTGCCGGTAATGAGCGGCAGAATGGCTACACCTTC	CAGNERQNGYTF
TRBD2	TRBV5-4	TRBJ2-5	once	TGTGCCAGTTCGGGGAGCGGGATCACCCCTCCTGGCGGGATAGAGACCCAGTACTTC	CASSGSGITPPGGIETQYF
TRBD1	TRBV10-1	TRBJ2-7	.	TGCGCCAGCAGCGCCGGGACAGGGTCTTTTTACGAGCAGTACTTC	CASSAGTGSFYEQYF
TRBD2	TRBV11-2	TRBJ2-1	.	TGTGCCAGCAGCTTTGGCGGGAGGTTCTACAATGAGCAGTTCTTC	CASSFGGRFYNEQFF
.	TRBV29-1	TRBJ2-5	once	TGCACCACCACTCGGGATCGAGAGACCCAGTACTTC	CTTTRDRETQYF
TRBD1	TRBV30	TRBJ1-6	.	TGTGCCTGGAGCCAAACAGGGGTCACCTCACCTTATAATTCACCCCTCCACTTT	CAWSQTGVTSPYNSPLHF
.	TRBV7-9	TRBJ1-4	.	TGTGCCAGCAGTCAAGAGGGGGCAACTAATGAAAAACTGTTTTTT	CASSQEGATNEKLFF
TRBD2	TRBV29-1	TRBJ2-1	.	TGCAGCGTTGTATCAGCGGGGGGTAGCTACAATGAGCAGTTCTTC	CSVVSAGGSYNEQFF
.	TRBV4-3	TRBJ1-1	.	TGCGCCAGCAGCCAAAGTCCAGGGGAGACTGAAGCTTTCTTT	CASSQSPGETEAFF
TRBD2	TRBV30	TRBJ2-3	.	TGTGCCTGGAGCAGACCGGGACTAAACACAGATACGCAGTATTTT	CAWSRPGLNTDTQYF
.	TRBV5-1	TRBJ2-7	.	TGCGCCAGCAGCTTGGCTAGTTTAGACTTGGGCTACGAGCAGTACTTC	CASSLASLDLGYEQYF
.	TRBV19	TRBJ1-2	.	TGTGCCAGTTCTGTCGCCAGCAACTATGGCTACACCTTC	CASSVASNYGYTF
.	TRBV6-6	TRBJ1-1	.	TGTGCCAGCAGTTACGGACAGAACACTGAAGCTTTCTTT	CASSYGQNTEAFF
.	TRBV9	TRBJ2-5	once	TGTGCCAGCAGCGTTAGAGGGTCCGAGACCCAGTACTTC	CASSVRGSETQYF
TRBD2	TRBV5-6	TRBJ2-2	.	TGTGCCAGCGGGAGGGGAGGAGGCACCGGGGAGCTGTTTTTT	CASGRGGGTGELFF
.	TRBV5-4	TRBJ2-7	.	TGTGCCAGCAGCTCGGTCGGCACCTACGAGCAGTACTTC	CASSSVGTYEQYF
.	TRBV6-1	TRBJ1-5	.	TGTGCCAGCAGTGAAGCGGGGCAGGGACAGCATTTT	CASSEAGQGQHF
.	TRBV7-2	TRBJ2-2	.	TGTGCCAGCAGCTTAGTAACCGGGGAGCTGTTTTTT	CASSLVTGELFF